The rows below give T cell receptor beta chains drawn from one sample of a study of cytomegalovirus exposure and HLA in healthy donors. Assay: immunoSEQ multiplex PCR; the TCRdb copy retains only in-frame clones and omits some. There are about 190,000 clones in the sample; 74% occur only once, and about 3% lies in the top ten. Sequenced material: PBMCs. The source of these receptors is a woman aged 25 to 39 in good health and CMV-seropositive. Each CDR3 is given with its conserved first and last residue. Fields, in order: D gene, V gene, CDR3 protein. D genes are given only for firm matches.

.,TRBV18,CASSRKPAGNEQYF
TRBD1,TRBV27,CASSLGQVTEAFF
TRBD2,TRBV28,CASSTSSGIHEQYF
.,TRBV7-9,CASFAGGQGDTDTQYF
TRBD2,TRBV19,CAAGGGSGRSETQYF
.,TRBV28,CAGSPAGDTDTQYF
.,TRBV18,CASSPPSYEQYF
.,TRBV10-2,CASSDPGRANYGYTF
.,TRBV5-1,CASSLTGIIQGDTQYF
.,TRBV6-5,CASSYSTSQDEQYF
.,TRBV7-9,CASSPGVGQPQHF
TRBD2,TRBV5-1,CASSLRVAGGTTDTQYF
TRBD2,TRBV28,CASLGASGRNEQFF
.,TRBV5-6,CASSLSVGNTPQHF
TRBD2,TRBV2,CASTLAGGTDTQYF
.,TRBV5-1,CASSLFPGDEQYF
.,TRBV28,CASSLEGVGEKLFF
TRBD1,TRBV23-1,CASSQSEQGGNYNEQFF
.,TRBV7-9,CSSSPALGQRAGEQYF
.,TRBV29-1,CSARTQSSYNEQFF
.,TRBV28,CASRLRVEAFF
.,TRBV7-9,CASSPGWRIQETQYF
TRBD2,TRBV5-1,CASRLAGGSSYNEQFF
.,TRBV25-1,CASSELTSPRGHEQFF